This T cell receptor (beta chain) was recovered during a study of molecular identifiers for immune sequencing clone quantification. Regarding the study as a whole: One cell's worth of spiked Jurkat TCR RNA was reportedly detectable among one million naive cells.

TCR libraries were built in bulk with a published protocol and specific TCR primers. TCRdb recomputed calls from the PCR reads with MiXCR, one row per CDR3 protein. The data contain approximately 680,000 distinct CDR3 sequences, around 25% of them singletons. The J segment lost 6 bases and the V segment lost 7 bases, leaving 2 bases of the junction unmatched. The germline V gene encodes CDR1 MNHNS and CDR2 SASEGT. The CDR3 has 11 residues. This clonotype was counted ten times or more. Antigen specificity is unknown. Sorting selected naive CD8 T cells with a CD8+CD4-CCR7+CD45RA+ phenotype. Sequenced: naive CD8+ T cells from blood, with Jurkat cell RNA spiked in. Subset given: FACS-sorted CD8+CD4-CCR7+CD45RA+ naive T cells. The V and J genes are TRBV6-1 and TRBJ2-7; 8 bases align to TRBD1. The clonotype originates from a human donor in good health. Some libraries in this study had Jurkat cell RNA spiked in. The CDR3 DNA follows: TGTGCCAGCACAGGACAGGGCGAGCAGTACTTC. It specifies CASTGQGEQYF.